This T cell receptor beta chain originates from a study of blood T cell repertoires in COVID-19. Study summary: Acute and convalescent COVID-19 samples came from the United States, Italy and Spain.

Germline CDR1 reads SGHKS; CDR2 reads YYEKEE (reference sequence). V was pared by 0 bases and J by 6 bases, with 6 bases of the junction left unmatched. This CDR3 has 15 amino acids. The protocol was immunoSEQ multiplex PCR, while the TCRdb copy is restricted to in-frame clones and leaves out a portion. The sample holds roughly 220,000 clones, 75% to 85% seen once. The receptor was derived from a young man with acute COVID-19. The chain uses TRBV5-5 and TRBJ1-1; 9 nucleotides match TRBD1. Sequencing was done on a sample of PBMCs or T cells enriched from blood (not recorded which). This chain's CDR3 is CASSLGDRVRAEAFF. In nucleotides, the CDR3 is TGTGCCAGCAGCTTGGGGGACAGGGTGAGGGCTGAAGCTTTCTTT.